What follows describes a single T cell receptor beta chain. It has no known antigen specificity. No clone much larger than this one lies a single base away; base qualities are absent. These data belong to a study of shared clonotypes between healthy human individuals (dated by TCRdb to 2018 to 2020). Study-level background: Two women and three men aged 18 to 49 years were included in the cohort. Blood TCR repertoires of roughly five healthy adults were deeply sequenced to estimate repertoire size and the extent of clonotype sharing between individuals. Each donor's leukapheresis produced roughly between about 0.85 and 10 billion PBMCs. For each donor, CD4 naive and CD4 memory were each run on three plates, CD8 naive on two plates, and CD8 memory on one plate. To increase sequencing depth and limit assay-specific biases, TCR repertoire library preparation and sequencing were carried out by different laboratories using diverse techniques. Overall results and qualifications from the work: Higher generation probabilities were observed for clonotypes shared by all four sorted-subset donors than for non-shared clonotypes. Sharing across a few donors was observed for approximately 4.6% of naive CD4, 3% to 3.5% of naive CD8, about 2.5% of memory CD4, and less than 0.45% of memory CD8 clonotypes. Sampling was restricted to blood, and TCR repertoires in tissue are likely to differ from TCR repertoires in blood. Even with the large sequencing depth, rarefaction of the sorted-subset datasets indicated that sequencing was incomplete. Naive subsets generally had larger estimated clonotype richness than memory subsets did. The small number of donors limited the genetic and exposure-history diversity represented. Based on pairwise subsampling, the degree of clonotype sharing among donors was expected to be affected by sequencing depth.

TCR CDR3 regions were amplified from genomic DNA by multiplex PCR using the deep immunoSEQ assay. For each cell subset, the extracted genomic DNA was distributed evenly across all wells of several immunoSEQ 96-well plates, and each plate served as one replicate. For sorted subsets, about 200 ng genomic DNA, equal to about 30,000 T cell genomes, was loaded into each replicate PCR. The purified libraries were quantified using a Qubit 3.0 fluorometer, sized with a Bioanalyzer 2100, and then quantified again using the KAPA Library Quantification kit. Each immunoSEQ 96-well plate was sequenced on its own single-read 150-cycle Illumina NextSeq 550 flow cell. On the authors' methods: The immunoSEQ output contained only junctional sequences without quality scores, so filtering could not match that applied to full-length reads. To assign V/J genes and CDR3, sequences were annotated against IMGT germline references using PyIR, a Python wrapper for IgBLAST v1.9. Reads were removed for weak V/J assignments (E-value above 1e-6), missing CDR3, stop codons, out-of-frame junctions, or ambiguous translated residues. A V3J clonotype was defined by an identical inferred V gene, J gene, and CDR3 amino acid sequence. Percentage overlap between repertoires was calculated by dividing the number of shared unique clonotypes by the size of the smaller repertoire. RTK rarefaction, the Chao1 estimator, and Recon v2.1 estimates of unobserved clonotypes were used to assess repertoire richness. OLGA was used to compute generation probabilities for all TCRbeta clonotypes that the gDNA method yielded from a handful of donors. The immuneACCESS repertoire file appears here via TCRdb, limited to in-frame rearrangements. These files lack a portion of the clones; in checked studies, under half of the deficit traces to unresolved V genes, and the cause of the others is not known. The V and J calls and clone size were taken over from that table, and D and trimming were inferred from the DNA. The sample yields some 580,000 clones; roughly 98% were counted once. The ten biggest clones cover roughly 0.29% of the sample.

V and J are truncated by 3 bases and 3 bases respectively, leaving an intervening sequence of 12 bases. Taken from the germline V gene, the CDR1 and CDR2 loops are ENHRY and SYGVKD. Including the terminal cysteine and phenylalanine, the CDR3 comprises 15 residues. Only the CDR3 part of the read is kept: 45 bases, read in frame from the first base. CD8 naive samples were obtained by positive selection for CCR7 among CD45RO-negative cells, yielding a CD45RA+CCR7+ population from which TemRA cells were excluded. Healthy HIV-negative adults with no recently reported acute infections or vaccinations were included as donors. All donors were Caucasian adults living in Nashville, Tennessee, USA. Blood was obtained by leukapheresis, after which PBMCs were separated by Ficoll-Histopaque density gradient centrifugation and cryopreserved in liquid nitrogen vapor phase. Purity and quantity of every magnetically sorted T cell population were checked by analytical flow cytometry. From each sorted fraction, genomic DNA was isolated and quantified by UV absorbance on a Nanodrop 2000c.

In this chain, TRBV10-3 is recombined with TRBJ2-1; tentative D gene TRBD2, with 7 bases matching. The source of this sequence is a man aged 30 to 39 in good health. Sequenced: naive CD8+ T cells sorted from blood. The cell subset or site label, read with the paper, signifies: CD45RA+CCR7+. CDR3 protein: CAISDRAGHYNEQFF. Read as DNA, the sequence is TGTGCCATCAGTGATAGAGCGGGACACTACAATGAGCAGTTCTTC.